The 15 T cell receptor beta chains presented below share a single source sample, sequenced in a study of T cells in Graves' hyperthyroidism and ophthalmopathy. TCR beta CDR3 region amplification was performed from RNA transcripts. An initial round of RT-PCR targeting the TCR CDR3 relied on the HTBI primer set. TCRdb used MiXCR to reprocess the multiplex PCR reads, holding one entry per CDR3 protein. This table has about 320,000 distinct CDR3 sequences, roughly 15% appearing once. The sequencing sample was made of blood. The receptors here all came from a man younger than 45 with Graves' hyperthyroidism.

There are a few counts of this clonotype. The chain couples TRBV7-2 to TRBJ1-2; weak D call: TRBD1 (5 bases). This CDR3 spans 15 amino acids. The germline V and J ends were trimmed by 5 bases and 8 bases, with 21 bases remaining between them. Germline values: CDR1 SGHTA, CDR2 FQGNSA. The chain's CDR3 is CASSPSQGGARGYTF. The CDR3 DNA follows: TGTGCCAGCAGCCCCTCCCAGGGCGGGGCCAGAGGCTACACCTTC.

Notes on this clonotype: A read error may be the cause here, since a much bigger clone is one base away. CDR3 sequence (DNA): TGTGCCAACAGCCCCGGGCCCGGCGGGGTGCAGTACTTC. The encoded protein is CANSPGPGGVQYF. The chain has TRBV10-3 and TRBJ2-7; D is possibly TRBD2 (6 bases). Germline V gene sequence: CDR1 ENHRY, CDR2 SYGVKD. The CDR3 spans 13 residues. V dropped 10 bases and J dropped 9 bases, with 22 bases sitting between them.

The chain has TRBV7-6 and TRBJ1-1, with unresolved D. The V end was cut by 3 bases, the J end by 5 bases, with 10 bases between. Germline V gene data show CDR1 as SGHVS and CDR2 as FNYEAQ. This CDR3 spans 13 amino acids. The CDR3 nucleotides read TGTGCCAGCAGCTTTAGGGTTCAAACTGAAGCTTTCTTT. Residues: CASSFRVQTEAFF.

This clonotype was seen at least ten times. The genes are TRBV5-1 and TRBJ1-1, with 8 bases aligning to TRBD1. Trimming cost V 4 bases and J 6 bases; bases outside gene matches: 14. CDR1 SGHRS and CDR2 YFSETQ come from the germline V gene. This CDR3 is built from 16 residues. This chain's CDR3 is CASSPLAGGGSAEAFF. In nucleotides, the CDR3 is TGCGCCAGCAGCCCCCTCGCAGGGGGCGGTTCCGCTGAAGCTTTCTTT.

This rearrangement joins TRBV5-5 to TRBJ1-6, with D unclear. Germline CDR1 SGHKS, CDR2 YYEKEE (reference sequence). V was shortened by 1 base and J by 3 bases, with 11 bases between the two germline ends. This CDR3 has 16 residues. The CDR3 protein is CASSLLRGHYNSPLHF. The CDR3 region has the DNA TGTGCCAGCAGCTTGCTCCGAGGCCACTATAATTCACCCCTCCACTTT.

At least ten counts were recorded for this clonotype. The chain joins TRBV7-6 to TRBJ2-1, with D tentatively TRBD1 or TRBD2 (5 bases each). The V end lost 5 bases, the J end lost 7 bases, and 15 bases lay between the germline ends. The CDR3 length is 14 residues. CDR1 is SGHVS, CDR2 FNYEAQ, per germline. Here the CDR3 DNA reads TGTGCCAGCAGCCAAGGGACCTCTCGGAATGAGCAGTTCTTC. This codes for CASSQGTSRNEQFF.

This clonotype has a count of ten or more. CDR3 sequence: CATSDFPGQGTNTGELFF. CDR3 in DNA: TGTGCCACCAGTGATTTCCCCGGACAGGGGACTAACACCGGGGAGCTGTTTTTT. The rearrangement uses TRBV24-1 and TRBJ2-2; 9 nucleotides align to TRBD1. This CDR3 has 18 residues. V was clipped by 1 base and J by 2 bases; unmatched bases: 7. Germline V CDR1 and CDR2: KGHDR, SFDVKD.

A word on this clonotype: Being one base from a much bigger clone, this may be a read error. The chain links TRBV2 to TRBJ2-7; 7 bases line up with TRBD1. The CDR3 totals 12 residues. Germline assignment: CDR1 SNHLY and CDR2 FYNNEI. CDR3 DNA sequence: TGTGTCAGCATGACAGGGACCTACGAGCAGTACTTC. This encodes CVSMTGTYEQYF.

The table lists this clonotype with a few counts. Without the conserved terminal phenylalanine or tryptophan, this CDR3 likely stems from a read error. The DNA for the CDR3 is TGTGCCAGCAGTGCCCGGACAGCTAACACTGAAGCTTTCTCT. This encodes CASSARTANTEAFS. The V call is TRBV2, the J call TRBJ1-1; a possible D gene is TRBD1 (6 bases). The CDR3 loop spans 14 amino acids. V gave up 4 bases and J gave up 2 bases, with 11 bases separating them. Germline CDR1 is SNHLY and CDR2 is FYNNEI.

The chain joins TRBV10-2 to TRBJ2-1; 13 bases align to TRBD2. The CDR3 length is 16 residues. V gave up 8 bases and J gave up 10 bases; unmatched junction bases: 14. The germline V gene encodes CDR1 WSHSY and CDR2 SAAADI. CDR3 protein: CASHPPRTSGSLEQFF. The CDR3 DNA reads TGCGCCAGCCACCCCCCTAGGACTAGCGGGAGCCTGGAGCAGTTCTTC.

This clonotype was counted between two and nine times. The chain joins TRBV7-9 to TRBJ2-5, with no clear D. The V end lost 5 bases, the J end lost 5 bases, and 12 bases lay between the germline ends. The CDR3 length is 13 residues. From germline, CDR1 is SEHNR and CDR2 FQNEAQ (reference sequence). The CDR3 loop reads CASSIDPRETQYF. The CDR3 DNA reads TGTGCCAGCAGCATAGACCCTAGGGAGACCCAGTACTTC.

The chain carries TRBV4-1 and TRBJ2-3; 9 positions match TRBD2. Losses at the gene ends were 7 bases for V and 0 bases for J; bases not matched to a gene: 8. The germline V gene encodes CDR1 MGHRA and CDR2 YSYEKL. This CDR3 contains 16 residues. CDR3 sequence reads: CASNTIAGVSTDTQYF. The CDR3 DNA follows: TGCGCCAGCAATACTATAGCGGGAGTTAGCACAGATACGCAGTATTTT.

This clonotype was counted at least ten times. V is TRBV2 and J is TRBJ1-5; tentative D call: TRBD1 (6 bases). This CDR3 contains 15 residues. CDR1 is SNHLY, CDR2 FYNNEI, per germline. V was trimmed by 5 bases and J by 7 bases, leaving 18 bases between them. This CDR3 reads CASSPLRAGEQPQHF. Written as DNA, the CDR3 is TGTGCCAGCAGTCCCCTGCGGGCAGGGGAACAGCCCCAGCATTTT.

This clonotype showed up many times. The chain joins TRBV11-2 to TRBJ2-3, with 9 bases aligning to TRBD1. With V trimmed by 6 bases and J by 3 bases, 7 bases remained unmatched. The germline CDR1 and CDR2 sequences are SGHAT and FQNNGV. The length of the CDR3 is 15 residues. CDR3 coding DNA: TGTGCCAGCAGACTGGACAGGGGCCTGACAGATACGCAGTATTTT. Its translation: CASRLDRGLTDTQYF.

The V and J genes are TRBV12-3 or TRBV12-4 and TRBJ1-1, with 8 nucleotides matching TRBD1. CDR3 length: 16 residues. With V trimmed by 2 bases and J by 5 bases, 10 bases remained unmatched. The CDR3 protein is CASSLSGGAKDTEAFF. CDR3 nucleotide sequence: TGTGCCAGCAGTTTATCAGGGGGCGCGAAGGATACTGAAGCTTTCTTT.